The clone carrying this TCR beta chain came up a few times. From the 5' RACE reads, TCRdb called clonotypes with MiXCR, one entry per CDR3 protein. The data show 20,000 or so distinct CDR3 sequences, approximately 4.3% seen once. There are 12 residues in the CDR3. With 9 bases clipped from V and 5 bases from J, the junction kept 4 bases outside the gene matches. This sample is drawn from a study of early T cells in non-severe SARS-CoV-2 infection. The chain uses TRBV12-3 or TRBV12-4 and TRBJ2-1; TRBD2 matches at 7 bases. This receptor was identified in an adult who was a healthcare worker with PCR-confirmed SARS-CoV-2 infection or an uninfected control (not recorded which). Source material: whole blood. The CDR3 DNA sequence: TGTGCCAGTGGGGACTACGACAATGAGCAGTTCTTC. Translating gives CASGDYDNEQFF.